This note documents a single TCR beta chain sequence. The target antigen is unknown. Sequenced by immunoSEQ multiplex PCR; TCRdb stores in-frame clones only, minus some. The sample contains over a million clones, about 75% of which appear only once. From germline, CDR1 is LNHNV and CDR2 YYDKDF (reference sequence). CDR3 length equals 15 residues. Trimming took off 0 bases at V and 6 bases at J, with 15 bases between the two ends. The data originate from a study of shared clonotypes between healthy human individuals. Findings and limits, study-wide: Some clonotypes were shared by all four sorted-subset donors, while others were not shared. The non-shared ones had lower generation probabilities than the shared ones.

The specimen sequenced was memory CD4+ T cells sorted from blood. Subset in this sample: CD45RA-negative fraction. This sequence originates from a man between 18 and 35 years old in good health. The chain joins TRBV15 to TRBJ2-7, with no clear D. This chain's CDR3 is CATSRDLTREGEQYF. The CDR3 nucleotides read TGTGCCACCAGCAGAGACTTAACCCGAGAAGGCGAGCAGTACTTC.